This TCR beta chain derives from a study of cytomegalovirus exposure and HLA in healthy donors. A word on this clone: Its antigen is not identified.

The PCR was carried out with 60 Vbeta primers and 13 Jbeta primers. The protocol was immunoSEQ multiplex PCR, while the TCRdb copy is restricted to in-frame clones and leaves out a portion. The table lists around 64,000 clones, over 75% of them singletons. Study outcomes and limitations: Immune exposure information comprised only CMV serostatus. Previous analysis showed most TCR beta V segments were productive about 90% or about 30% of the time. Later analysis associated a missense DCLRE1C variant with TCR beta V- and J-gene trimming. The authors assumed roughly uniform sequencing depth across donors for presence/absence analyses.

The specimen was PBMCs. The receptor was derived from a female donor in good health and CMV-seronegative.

CDR3: CAWSAAGTHRYNEQFF. The CDR3 DNA reads TGTGCCTGGAGTGCCGCCGGGACACATAGATACAATGAGCAGTTCTTC. The chain is built from TRBV30 and TRBJ2-1; TRBD1 is a possible D gene (6 bases). The CDR3 is 16 amino acids. Germline CDR1 is GTSNPN and CDR2 is SVGIG (reference sequence). Trimming stripped 1 base from V and 4 bases from J, with 17 bases between.